This note documents a single T cell receptor (beta chain) sequence. The CDR3 has 15 amino acids. Looked up from germline, CDR1 is MNHEY and CDR2 is SVGAGI. V was pared by 6 bases and J by 4 bases, with 12 bases of the junction left unmatched. Some clones are missing from TCRdb's copy, which holds only in-frame ones; the method was immunoSEQ multiplex PCR. The table includes 20,000 to 25,000 clones, around 38% detected once. Plating of 200,000 CFSE-labeled responder cells was done together with 200,000 irradiated, violet-dye-labeled stimulator cells. These data are taken from a study of graft-versus-host responses after intestinal transplantation. The wider study: Every one of the recipients received anti-thymocyte globulin induction and afterwards took tacrolimus and steroids for around 3 years. Whole-study findings and limits: GvH clones turned up in recipient marrow; some had shown up first in ileum or blood. Across patients carrying graft-donor T cell macrochimerism, allografts held high graft-versus-host to host-versus-graft clonal ratios.

The specimen comprised alloreactive CD8+ T cells from a mixed lymphocyte reaction culture, sampled before intestinal transplant. The subset denotes: CFSE-low proliferating T cells sorted from roughly six-day pre-transplant mixed lymphocyte reaction (GvH or HvG direction). The chain recombines TRBV6-5 with TRBJ2-7, with 7 bases identical to TRBD2. This sequence was found in a human patient who received an intestinal transplant. CDR3 nucleotides: TGTGCCAGCAGCCCGAGCGGGACCGCCGAGTACGAGCAGTACTTC. Protein sequence: CASSPSGTAEYEQYF.